The sequence of this TCR beta chain was determined in a study of blood T cell repertoires in COVID-19. Overall study context: Specimens from acute and convalescent COVID-19 originated in the United States, Italy and Spain. PBMCs, B-cell-depleted T cells, or T cells were the source of the cDNA or gDNA that made up the material.

In the original workflow: The authors estimated nucleated cell counts from reference gene primer amplification. The protocol was immunoSEQ multiplex PCR, while the TCRdb copy is restricted to in-frame clones and leaves out a portion. The DNA was the basis for D and trimming; V, J and clone size are from that table. In the table there are roughly 260,000 clones, approximately 90% of which are singletons. Clinical history as reported by participants underpinned cohort assignment. Trimming cost V 1 base and J 5 bases, with 9 bases left between them. Looked up from germline, CDR1 is MDHEN and CDR2 is SYDVKM. The CDR3 has 14 residues.

Material: PBMCs or T cells enriched from blood (not recorded which). The source is a woman aged 25 to 39 with acute COVID-19. The chain is built from TRBV28 and TRBJ1-5; D unclear. CDR3 DNA: TGTGCCAGCAGTTTATCTATCGGGGATCAGCCCCAGCATTTT. Its translation: CASSLSIGDQPQHF. The full variable domain, rest sourced from reference TRBV28 and TRBJ1-5, is DVKVTQSSRYLVKRTGEKVFLECVQDMDHENMFWYRQDPGLGLRLIYFSYDVKMKEKGDIPEGYSVSREKKERFSLILESASTNQTSMYLCASSLSIGDQPQHFGDGTRLSIL.